Listed below are T cell receptor beta chains from one sample, sequenced in a study of T cells after yellow fever vaccination. From the 5' RACE reads, TCRdb called clonotypes with MiXCR, one entry per CDR3 protein. The sample includes some 100,000 distinct CDR3 sequences, approximately 8.4% seen only once; the top ten take about 15%. Sample: CD8+ T cells not binding an NS4B(214-222) dextramer, sorted from PBMCs, taken about 2 weeks after the first yellow fever vaccination. The receptors come from a man between 18 and 29 years old who received the YFV17D yellow fever vaccine. Each CDR3 is given with its conserved first and last residue. Each record gives: clone size, D gene, V gene, J gene, CDR3 protein, CDR3 DNA. A D gene is named only where the DNA matches it firmly. Some rows mark clone size as missing; the rest say once, few, many or name a class of expanded clone.

few	TRBD2	TRBV7-8	TRBJ2-5	CASSTSGGLREETQYF	TGTGCCAGCAGCACGTCGGGGGGGCTTAGAGAAGAGACCCAGTACTTC
few	.	TRBV5-8	TRBJ1-2	CASRSGRLNLYGYTF	TGTGCCAGCCGATCCGGGAGACTTAATCTCTATGGCTACACCTTC
few	.	TRBV9	TRBJ1-2	CASSPPTGEANYGYTF	TGTGCCAGCAGCCCTCCGACGGGGGAAGCTAACTATGGCTACACCTTC
few	.	TRBV4-1	TRBJ2-7	CASSQAHATITGYEQYF	TGCGCCAGCAGCCAAGCGCATGCGACGATAACAGGCTACGAGCAGTACTTC
.	.	TRBV3-1	TRBJ1-1	CASSQERLTEAFF	TGTGCCAGCAGCCAAGAACGGTTGACTGAAGCTTTCTTT
.	TRBD1	TRBV20-1	TRBJ1-1	CSATGTGGRNTEAFF	TGCAGTGCTACCGGGACAGGGGGTAGGAACACTGAAGCTTTCTTT
.	TRBD1	TRBV11-3	TRBJ2-2	CASSSRGRGLTGELFF	TGTGCCAGCAGCTCGAGGGGGCGCGGGCTCACCGGGGAGCTGTTTTTT
.	TRBD2	TRBV28	TRBJ2-5	CASSRTSGGRGETQYF	TGTGCCAGCAGCCGGACTAGCGGGGGGCGGGGAGAGACCCAGTACTTC
many	.	TRBV14	TRBJ2-1	CASSQPGLSWHEQFF	TGTGCCAGCAGCCAACCTGGACTGTCTTGGCATGAGCAGTTCTTC
few	TRBD1	TRBV5-6	TRBJ1-1	CASSRDSEAFF	TGTGCCAGCAGCCGGGACAGTGAAGCTTTCTTT
.	TRBD2	TRBV11-2	TRBJ2-3	CASETSGGRDTDTQYF	TGTGCCAGCGAGACTAGCGGGGGCCGCGACACAGATACGCAGTATTTT
.	TRBD1	TRBV29-1	TRBJ2-1	CSVVGQGTDNEQFF	TGCAGCGTTGTGGGACAGGGGACTGACAATGAGCAGTTCTTC
.	.	TRBV4-3	TRBJ1-1	CASSQAQGRKKTEAFF	TGCGCCAGCAGCCAAGCCCAGGGGAGGAAGAAAACTGAAGCTTTCTTT
few	TRBD1	TRBV19	TRBJ2-2	CASSNRGTGELFF	TGTGCCAGTAGTAACAGGGGCACCGGGGAGCTGTTTTTT
few	TRBD1	TRBV9	TRBJ2-6	CASSVTGGQSGANVLTF	TGTGCCAGCAGCGTGACAGGGGGCCAATCTGGGGCCAACGTCCTGACTTTC
.	TRBD1	TRBV28	TRBJ2-2	CASSLRQGNTGELFF	TGTGCCAGCAGTTTAAGACAGGGGAACACCGGGGAGCTGTTTTTT
.	.	TRBV7-2	TRBJ2-4	CASSLGGVEYF	TGTGCCAGCAGCTTAGGAGGGGTGGAGTACTTC
.	TRBD1	TRBV7-9	TRBJ2-1	CDSSAGQGAINEQFF	TGTGACAGCAGCGCCGGACAGGGTGCTATCAATGAGCAGTTCTTC
.	.	TRBV4-1	TRBJ2-3	CASSPQYGGPDTQYF	TGCGCCAGCAGCCCGCAGTATGGGGGTCCAGATACGCAGTATTTT
few	.	TRBV5-5	TRBJ2-3	CASSLRGAWTDTQYF	TGTGCCAGCAGCTTGCGGGGGGCTTGGACAGATACGCAGTATTTT
.	TRBD2	TRBV7-7	TRBJ2-1	CASSLGAGGAYNEQFF	TGTGCCAGCAGCTTAGGAGCGGGGGGAGCCTACAATGAGCAGTTCTTC
.	.	TRBV9	TRBJ2-3	CASSGTSDTDTQYF	TGTGCCAGCAGCGGTACTTCCGACACAGATACGCAGTATTTT
few	.	TRBV6-6	TRBJ2-7	CASQNPDTYEQYF	TGTGCCAGCCAAAACCCGGATACCTACGAGCAGTACTTC
many	TRBD1	TRBV6-5	TRBJ1-1	CASSWTGAMNTEAFF	TGTGCCAGCAGTTGGACAGGGGCCATGAACACTGAAGCTTTCTTT
few	.	TRBV20-1	TRBJ2-3	CSARDNGGSTDTQYF	TGCAGTGCTAGAGATAACGGGGGTAGCACAGATACGCAGTATTTT
few	.	TRBV5-1	TRBJ2-2	CASSLWANTGELFF	TGCGCCAGCAGCTTGTGGGCTAACACCGGGGAGCTGTTTTTT
.	TRBD2	TRBV29-1	TRBJ2-2	CSVEGRLAGGNTGELFF	TGCAGCGTTGAAGGAAGGCTAGCGGGGGGGAACACCGGGGAGCTGTTTTTT
.	TRBD1	TRBV11-2	TRBJ2-3	CASSVTGARTDTQYF	TGTGCCAGCAGCGTGACAGGGGCCCGCACAGATACGCAGTATTTT
few	.	TRBV6-5	TRBJ1-2	CASSYGTDGYTF	TGTGCCAGCAGTTACGGGACGGATGGCTACACCTTC
many	TRBD1	TRBV5-1	TRBJ1-2	CASSTDRGRGYTF	TGCGCCAGCAGCACCGACAGGGGGAGAGGCTACACCTTC
many	.	TRBV2	TRBJ2-2	CASSRESSPDTGELFF	TGTGCCAGCAGTCGAGAGTCTAGTCCTGATACCGGGGAGCTGTTTTTT
many	TRBD1	TRBV4-1	TRBJ2-7	CASSPSGTGVIYEQYF	TGCGCCAGCAGCCCCTCCGGGACAGGGGTAATCTACGAGCAGTACTTC
many	.	TRBV5-6	TRBJ1-1	CASSLMGVEPEAFF	TGTGCCAGCAGCTTGATGGGAGTCGAGCCTGAAGCTTTCTTT
.	TRBD1	TRBV7-9	TRBJ1-2	CASSKSGGAYWSGYGYTF	TGTGCCAGCAGCAAATCAGGGGGCGCGTACTGGTCGGGTTATGGCTACACCTTC
few	.	TRBV4-1	TRBJ1-2	CASSQSDGDGYTF	TGCGCCAGCAGCCAATCCGACGGGGATGGCTACACCTTC
many	TRBD2	TRBV7-9	TRBJ2-5	CASAPGGPQTQYF	TGTGCCAGCGCACCGGGGGGGCCACAGACCCAGTACTTC
.	.	TRBV19	TRBJ1-2	CASTSQLGEANYGYTF	TGTGCCAGTACCTCACAATTGGGCGAAGCTAACTATGGCTACACCTTC
.	.	TRBV2	TRBJ2-3	CASNQGQFPDTQYF	TGTGCCAGCAATCAAGGACAGTTCCCAGATACGCAGTATTTT
many	.	TRBV4-1	TRBJ2-1	CASSQAYPRMGGSDEQFF	TGCGCCAGCAGCCAAGCTTATCCCCGGATGGGGGGCTCGGATGAGCAGTTCTTC
.	.	TRBV7-9	TRBJ2-1	CASSLRGEQFF	TGTGCCAGCAGCTTACGGGGTGAGCAGTTCTTC